This paragraph covers one T cell receptor beta chain sequence. Its antigen is as yet unknown. Documented time point: after dendritic cell vaccination, including at tumor progression/relapse. PBMC were collected before vaccination, two weeks after the third vaccination, and at progression. These data originate in a study of glioma-infiltrating T cells after dendritic cell vaccination. Overall study findings and caveats: Estimated pretreatment TIL content predicted outcome after dendritic cell vaccination.

The method was immunoSEQ multiplex PCR; TCRdb's version includes in-frame clones alone and lacks a portion of them. The table records about 87,000 clones, roughly 87% of them present only once. V was trimmed by 0 bases and J by 7 bases, leaving 15 bases between them. The length of the CDR3 is 15 residues. Germline CDR1 reads MNHNS; CDR2 reads SASEGT. This TCR came from a human donor with glioblastoma. V usage is TRBV6-1 and J usage is TRBJ1-2, with D perhaps matching TRBD1 (5 bases). The sequences come from blood, collected after dendritic cell vaccination. CDR3 loop: CASSEAAGGVGGYTF. For the CDR3, the DNA is TGTGCCAGCAGTGAAGCGGCGGGGGGAGTCGGTGGCTACACCTTC.